This T cell receptor (beta chain) was identified during a study of T-cell reconstitution after alpha-beta-depleted transplantation in children. This clonotype has a count of ten or more. After removal of 2 bases from V and 2 bases from J, the junction contained 4 bases not matched to a gene. This CDR3 has 15 residues. Germline values: CDR1 SGHDT, CDR2 YYEEEE. During its preparation, the TCRbeta library received unique molecular identifiers. A single record per CDR3 protein comes from TCRdb applying MiXCR to the PCR reads. Of 200,000 to 300,000 distinct CDR3 sequences in the sample, more than 10% were seen once.

This receptor was identified in a human donor who donated a stem cell graft to a child with acute lymphoblastic leukemia. Here the sequenced sample was PBMCs from the stem cell graft donor, taken from the stem cell graft. The rearrangement joins TRBV5-6 to TRBJ1-1; the match to TRBD1 covers 9 bases. The CDR3 sequence is CASSLPGQGNTEAFF. The CDR3 DNA follows: TGTGCCAGCAGCTTACCGGGACAGGGAAACACTGAAGCTTTCTTT.